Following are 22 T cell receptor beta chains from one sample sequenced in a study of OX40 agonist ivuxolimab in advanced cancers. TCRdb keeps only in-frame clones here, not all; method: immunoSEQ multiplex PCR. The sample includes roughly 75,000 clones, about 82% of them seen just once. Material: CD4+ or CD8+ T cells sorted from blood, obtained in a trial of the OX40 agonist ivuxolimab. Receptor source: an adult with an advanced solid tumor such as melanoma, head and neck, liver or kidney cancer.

The CDR3 DNA is TGTGCCAGCAGACCGAGCGGCACAGATACGCAGTATTTT. Its translation: CASRPSGTDTQYF. V usage is TRBV7-9 and J usage is TRBJ2-3; unclear D gene. The CDR3 consists of 13 residues. The germline V gene has CDR1 SEHNR and CDR2 FQNEAQ (reference sequence). The germline V and J ends were trimmed by 6 bases and 1 base, with 8 bases remaining between them.

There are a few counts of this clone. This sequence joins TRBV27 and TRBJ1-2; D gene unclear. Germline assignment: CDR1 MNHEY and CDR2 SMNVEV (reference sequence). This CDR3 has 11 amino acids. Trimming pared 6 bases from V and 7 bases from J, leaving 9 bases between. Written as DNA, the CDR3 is TGTGCCAGCAGCAATGCCTTTGGCTACACCTTC. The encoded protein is CASSNAFGYTF.

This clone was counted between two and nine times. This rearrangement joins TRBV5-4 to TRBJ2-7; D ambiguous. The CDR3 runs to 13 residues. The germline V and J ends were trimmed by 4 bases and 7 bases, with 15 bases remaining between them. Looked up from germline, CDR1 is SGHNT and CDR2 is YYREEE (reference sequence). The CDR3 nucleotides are TGTGCCAGCAGCCTGGGTAGTTCGTGGGAGCAGTACTTC. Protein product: CASSLGSSWEQYF.

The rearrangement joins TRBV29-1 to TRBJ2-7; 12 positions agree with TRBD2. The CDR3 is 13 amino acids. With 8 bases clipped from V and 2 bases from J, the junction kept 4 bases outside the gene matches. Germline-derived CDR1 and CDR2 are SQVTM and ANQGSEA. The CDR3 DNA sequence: TGCAGCTCCCGGACTAGCGGGACCTACGAGCAGTACTTC. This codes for CSSRTSGTYEQYF.

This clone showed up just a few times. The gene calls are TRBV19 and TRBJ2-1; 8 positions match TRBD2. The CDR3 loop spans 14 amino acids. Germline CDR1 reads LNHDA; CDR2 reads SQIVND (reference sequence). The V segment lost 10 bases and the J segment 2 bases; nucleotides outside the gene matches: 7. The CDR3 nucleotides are TGTGCCACCTACGGCGGGAGGACCTACAATGAGCAGTTCTTC. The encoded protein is CATYGGRTYNEQFF.

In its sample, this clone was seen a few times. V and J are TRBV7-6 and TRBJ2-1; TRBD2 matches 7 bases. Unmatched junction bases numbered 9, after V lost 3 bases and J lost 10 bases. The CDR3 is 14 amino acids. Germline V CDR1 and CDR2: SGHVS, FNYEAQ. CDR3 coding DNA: TGTGCCAGCAGCTTCGTGGGGGAGGGGACGGAGCAGTTCTTC. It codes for CASSFVGEGTEQFF.

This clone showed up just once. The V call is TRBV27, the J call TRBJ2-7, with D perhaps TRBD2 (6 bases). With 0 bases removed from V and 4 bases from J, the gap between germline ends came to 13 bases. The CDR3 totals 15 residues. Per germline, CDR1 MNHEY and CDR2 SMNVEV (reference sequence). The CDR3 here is CASSLSGTLPYEQYF. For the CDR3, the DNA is TGTGCCAGCAGTTTATCCGGGACTCTGCCATACGAGCAGTACTTC.

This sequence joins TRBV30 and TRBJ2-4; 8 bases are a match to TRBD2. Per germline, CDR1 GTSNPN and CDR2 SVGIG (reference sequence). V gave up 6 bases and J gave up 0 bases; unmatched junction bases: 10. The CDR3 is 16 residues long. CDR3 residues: CACGIAGILAKNIQYF. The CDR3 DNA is TGTGCCTGCGGAATAGCGGGGATACTAGCCAAAAACATTCAGTACTTC.

Here the CDR3 reads CASSELWSTGELFF. Here the CDR3 DNA reads TGTGCCAGCAGTGAATTATGGAGCACCGGGGAGCTGTTTTTT. This chain uses TRBV6-1 with TRBJ2-2; D not resolved. With 2 bases removed from V and 4 bases from J, the gap between germline ends came to 8 bases. This CDR3 is 14 amino acids long. Germline values: CDR1 MNHNS, CDR2 SASEGT.

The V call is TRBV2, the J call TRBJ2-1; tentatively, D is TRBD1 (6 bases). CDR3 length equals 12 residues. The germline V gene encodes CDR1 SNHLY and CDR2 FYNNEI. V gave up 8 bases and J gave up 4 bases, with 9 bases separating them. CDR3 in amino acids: CASGGHYNEQFF. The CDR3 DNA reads TGTGCCAGCGGGGGACATTACAATGAGCAGTTCTTC.

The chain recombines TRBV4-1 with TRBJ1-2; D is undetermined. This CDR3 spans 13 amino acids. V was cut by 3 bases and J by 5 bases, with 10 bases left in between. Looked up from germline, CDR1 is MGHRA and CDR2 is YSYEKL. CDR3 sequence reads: CASSQNGGYGYTF. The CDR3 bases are TGCGCCAGCAGCCAGAATGGTGGGTATGGCTACACCTTC.

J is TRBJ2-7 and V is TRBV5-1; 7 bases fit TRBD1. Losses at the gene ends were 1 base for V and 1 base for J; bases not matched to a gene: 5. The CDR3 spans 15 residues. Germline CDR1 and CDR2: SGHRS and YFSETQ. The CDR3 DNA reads TGCGCCAGCAGCTTGATACCAGGGGGATCCTACGAGCAGTACTTC. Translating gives CASSLIPGGSYEQYF.

In nucleotides, the CDR3 is TGTGCCAGCAGCCAAGGACAGTTTCGGTCGAACACTGAAGCTTTCTTT. Translating gives CASSQGQFRSNTEAFF. The chain employs TRBV7-8 and TRBJ1-1; possibly TRBD1 for D (6 bases). The CDR3 consists of 16 residues. Between the trimmed V and J ends, which lost 5 bases and 1 base, there was a span of 17 bases. Germline loops: CDR1 SGHVS, CDR2 FQNEAQ. The full variable domain, completed using reference TRBV7-8 and TRBJ1-1, is GAGVSQSPRYKVAKRGQDVALRCDPISGHVSLFWYQQALGQGPEFLTYFQNEAQLDKSGLPSDRFFAERPEGSVSTLKIQRTQQEDSAVYLCASSQGQFRSNTEAFFGQGTRLTVV.

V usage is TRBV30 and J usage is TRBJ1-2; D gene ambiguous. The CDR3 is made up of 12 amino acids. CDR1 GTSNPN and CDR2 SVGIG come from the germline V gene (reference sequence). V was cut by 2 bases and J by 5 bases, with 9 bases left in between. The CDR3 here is CAWSIGPYGYTF. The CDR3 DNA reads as TGTGCCTGGAGTATCGGGCCTTATGGCTACACCTTC.

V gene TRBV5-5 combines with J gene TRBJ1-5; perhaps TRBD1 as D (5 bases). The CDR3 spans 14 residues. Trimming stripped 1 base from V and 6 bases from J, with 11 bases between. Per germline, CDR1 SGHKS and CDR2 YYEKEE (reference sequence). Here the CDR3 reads CASSLWQGGQPQHF. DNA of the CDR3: TGTGCCAGCAGCTTGTGGCAGGGAGGTCAGCCCCAGCATTTT.

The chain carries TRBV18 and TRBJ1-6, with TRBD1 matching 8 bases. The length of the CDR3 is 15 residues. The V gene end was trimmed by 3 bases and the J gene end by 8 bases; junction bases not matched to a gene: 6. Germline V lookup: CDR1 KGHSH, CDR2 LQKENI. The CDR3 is CASSPGQGNHSPLHF. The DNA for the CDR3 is TGTGCCAGCTCACCCGGACAGGGTAATCATTCACCCCTCCACTTT.

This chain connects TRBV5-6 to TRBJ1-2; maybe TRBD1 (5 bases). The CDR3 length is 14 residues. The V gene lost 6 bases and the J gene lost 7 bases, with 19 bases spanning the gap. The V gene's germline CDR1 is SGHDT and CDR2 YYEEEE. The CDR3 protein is CASNDRALYSGYTF. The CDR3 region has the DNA TGTGCCAGCAATGACAGAGCCCTATATAGTGGCTACACCTTC.

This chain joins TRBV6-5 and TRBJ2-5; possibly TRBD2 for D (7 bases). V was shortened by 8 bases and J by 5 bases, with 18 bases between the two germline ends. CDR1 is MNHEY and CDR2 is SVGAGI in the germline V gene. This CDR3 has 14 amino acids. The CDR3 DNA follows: TGTGCCAGCGTGGGGGCGGGAGTGACGGAGACCCAGTACTTC. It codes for CASVGAGVTETQYF.

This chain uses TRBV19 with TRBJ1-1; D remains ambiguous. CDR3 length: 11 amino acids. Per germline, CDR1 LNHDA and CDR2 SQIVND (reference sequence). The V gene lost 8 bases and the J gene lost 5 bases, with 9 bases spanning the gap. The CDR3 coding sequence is TGTGCCAGTGGACGAGGGACTGAAGCTTTCTTT. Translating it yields CASGRGTEAFF.

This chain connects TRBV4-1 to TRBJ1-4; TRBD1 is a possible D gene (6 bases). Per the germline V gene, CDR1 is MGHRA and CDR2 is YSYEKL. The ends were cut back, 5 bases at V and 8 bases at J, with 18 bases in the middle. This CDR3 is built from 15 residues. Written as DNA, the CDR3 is TGCGCCAGCAGCGGAAACAGGGCCCTAAAGGAAAAACTGTTTTTT. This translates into CASSGNRALKEKLFF.

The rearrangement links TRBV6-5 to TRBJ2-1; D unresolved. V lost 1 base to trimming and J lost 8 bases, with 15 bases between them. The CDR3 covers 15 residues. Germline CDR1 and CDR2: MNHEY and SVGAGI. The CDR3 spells CASSYWSGGIDEQFF. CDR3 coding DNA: TGTGCCAGCAGTTACTGGTCAGGTGGTATTGATGAGCAGTTCTTC.

The CDR3 region is CASSPYNPRTRAGVEQYF. For the CDR3, the DNA is TGTGCCAGCTCACCCTACAATCCCCGGACCCGGGCCGGCGTCGAGCAGTACTTC. V usage is TRBV18 and J usage is TRBJ2-7; D unresolved. Germline lookup yields CDR1 KGHSH and CDR2 LQKENI. The CDR3 extends over 18 amino acids. With 3 bases removed from V and 6 bases from J, the gap between germline ends came to 27 bases. Variable domain in full (rest from reference TRBV18 and TRBJ2-7): NAGVMQNPRHLVRRRGQEARLRCSPMKGHSHVYWYRQLPEEGLKFMVYLQKENIIDESGMPKERFSAEFPKEGPSILRIQQVVRGDSAAYFCASSPYNPRTRAGVEQYFGPGTRLTVT.